Included here is one TCR beta chain sequence, with context. Only in-frame clones appear in the TCRdb table, and some are missing; sequencing was by immunoSEQ multiplex PCR. The repertoire holds approximately 87,000 clones, with about 91% as singletons. This sample was included in a study of technical replicates of blood from a handful of donors. Germline V gene lookup returns CDR1 LGHNA and CDR2 YSLEER. The CDR3 runs to 15 residues. Deletions cut 5 bases from V and 1 base from J, with 11 bases between. The chain combines TRBV4-3 with TRBJ2-2; possibly TRBD1 for D (5 bases). This TCR derives from a human donor in good health. Some clones in this sample may be carry-over from other donors' samples. The material sequenced was T cells isolated from PBMCs. CDR3 amino acids: CASSSLTGNTGELFF. As DNA, the CDR3 is TGCGCCAGCAGCAGTCTAACAGGGAACACCGGGGAGCTGTTTTTT.